This T cell receptor (beta chain) is from a study of blood T cell repertoires in COVID-19 (dated by TCRdb to the early 2020s). Some background on the complete study: Samples from collaborators originated in the United States, Italy and Spain and spanned both the acute and convalescent phases of COVID-19. Sample metadata almost always included a de-identified subject ID, COVID-19 status, age in years and sex. The dataset comprised deeply sampled blood TCRbeta repertoires from subjects exposed to, actively infected with, or recovered from COVID-19. The prospective study material was composed of cDNA or gDNA derived from T cells, B-cell-depleted T cells, or PBMCs. A freely available public database, intended as a resource for researchers studying the immune response to SARS-CoV-2, is where the repertoires were released. Where HLA class I and class II types were available, the types were taken from metadata supplied by the sample provider, not from assay-based typing. The samples were drawn from the first 160 participants of the ongoing ImmuneRACE study and from 1,254 subjects provided by 6 global collaborators.

Study-wide findings and limitations: The quantity of clinical and demographic metadata differed by source and by participant and was supplied without curation.

Participants in the prospective study were aged roughly 18 to 100 years, lived in about two dozen United States geographic areas, and enrolled through a virtual design. Cohort assignment in the prospective study relied on participant-reported clinical history from a screening survey and a study questionnaire. Recovered participants in ImmuneRACE Cohort 3 were defined by two consecutive negative NP/OP PCR tests, clearance by a healthcare professional, or resolution of symptoms. Mobile phlebotomists in the prospective study collected whole blood, serum and a nasopharyngeal or oropharyngeal swab from every participant. Participants in the prospective study had the option to provide additional blood draws and questionnaires over an approximately two-month period. Prospective study blood samples were shipped either frozen or at room temperature before DNA extraction. TCRbeta CDR3 regions were amplified from genomic DNA using the immunoSEQ Assay, a bias-controlled multiplex PCR. In the source study's methods: The number of nucleated cells in each sample was estimated from the amplification of reference gene primers within the assay. To quantify the absolute abundance of each unique TCRbeta CDR3 rearrangement, sequence reads were collapsed and filtered. Productive Simpson clonality was computed per sample as the square root of Simpson's diversity index over productive rearrangements. TCRdb holds this immuneACCESS table with in-frame rearrangements only. Some clones are missing; in checked studies, unresolved V genes explain under half, and the rest has no known cause. The V and J calls and clone size come from that table; D and trimming were worked out from the DNA. This sample is represented by around 150,000 clones; about 86% of them were singletons. The ten largest clones represent more than 5.5% of the sample.

This clone was observed a few times. The antigen it binds to is not known. It has no much larger one-base neighbor in the sample; base qualities were not kept. The germline V gene encodes CDR1 SGHTA and CDR2 FQGNSA. V lost 1 base and J lost 4 bases; the stretch between them is 14 bases long. From its cysteine to its phenylalanine, the CDR3 spans 16 amino acids. The retained sequence is limited to the CDR3, 48 bases, with the frame set at the first base. The chain was built from TRBV7-2 and TRBJ2-1; TRBD2 is possibly the D segment (6 matching bases). The specimen was PBMCs or T cells enriched from blood (not recorded which). This TCR derives from a man aged 50 or older who had recovered from COVID-19. The bases are TGTGCCAGCAGCTTAGGAGGCGGGGCCCTATACAATGAGCAGTTCTTC. This yields the protein CASSLGGGALYNEQFF.